This record looks at one T cell receptor (beta chain) sequence and its context. A much larger clonotype is one base distant, so this may be a read error. Previously described methods and listed TCR primers produced bulk TCR libraries. In TCRdb, the PCR reads were re-called with MiXCR into one record per CDR3 protein. This sample has about 640,000 distinct CDR3 sequences, with 20% found just once. These data come from a study of molecular identifiers for immune sequencing clone quantification. Study background: RNA, taken in replicates from approximately 20,000 or 100,000 naive CD8 cells, was split five ways, with four sequenced.

This CDR3 is 14 amino acids long. Germline V CDR1 and CDR2: SGHKS, YYEKEE (reference sequence). The chain has TRBV5-5 and TRBJ2-7, with unresolved D. The origin of this receptor is a human donor in good health. Some libraries in this study had Jurkat cell RNA spiked in. Input material: naive CD8+ T cells from blood, with Jurkat cell RNA spiked in. Subset: FACS-sorted CD8+CD4-CCR7+CD45RA+ naive T cells. The CDR3 DNA is TGTACCAGCAGCTTTCTCGGCCAGTCCTACGAGCAGTACTTC. This gives the protein CTSSFLGQSYEQYF.